The table lists the clone carrying this TCR beta chain with a few counts. The antigen remains undetermined. In terms of origin and age, donors were healthy Caucasian individuals from Russia aged about 6 to 90. Total RNA, at least 6 micrograms per sample, was extracted from PBMCs. The CDR3 has 16 residues. With 1 base removed from V and 3 bases from J, the gap between germline ends came to 14 bases. Germline V CDR1 and CDR2: SGHTA, FQGNSA. These data are taken from a study of blood T cells in healthy people across ages. Study outcomes and limitations: A greater number of naive CD4+ cells and higher diversity distinguished long-lived donors from aged donors.

Primed by a sample-barcoded 5' primer and a J-beta primer mix, a second PCR proceeded for roughly 7 to 11 cycles. TCRdb independently ran MiXCR on the 5' RACE reads; one entry per CDR3 protein. Found here are 850,000 to 1,300,000 distinct CDR3 sequences, over 35% of them singletons; the top ten hold approximately 17%. The sequencing sample was made of blood. The V gene is TRBV7-2, the J gene TRBJ2-3; D remains unclear. The receptor was isolated from a woman aged 60-75 years in good health. CDR3 loop: CASSLGIRAATDTQYF. The DNA of the CDR3 is TGTGCCAGCAGCTTAGGGATTAGGGCAGCAACAGATACGCAGTATTTT. Full variable domain (missing parts from reference TRBV7-2 and TRBJ2-3): GAGVSQSPSNKVTEKGKDVELRCDPISGHTALYWYRQSLGQGLEFLIYFQGNSAPDKSGLPSDRFSAERTGGSVSTLTIQRTQQEDSAVYLCASSLGIRAATDTQYFGPGTRLTVL.